The 31 T cell receptor beta chains below were found in one sample sequenced in a study of blood T cell repertoires in COVID-19. Profiling relied on immunoSEQ multiplex PCR, and the TCRdb table lists in-frame clones only, not all of them. In the table there are 100,000 to 150,000 clones, over 60% of which are singletons. The sample comprised peripheral blood. The receptors derive from a woman between 65 and 79 years old with acute or convalescent COVID-19.

This clone appeared once. The V call is TRBV6-5, the J call TRBJ1-2; D remains ambiguous. The CDR3 has 14 residues. The V gene's germline CDR1 is MNHEY and CDR2 SVGAGI. Trimming left V 3 bases short and J 0 bases short, with 8 bases between. The DNA for the CDR3 is TGTGCCAGCAGTTATCTAGGAACTAACTATGGCTACACCTTC. This codes for CASSYLGTNYGYTF.

This clone was observed a few times. V usage is TRBV19 and J usage is TRBJ1-2, with unresolved D. Per the germline V gene, CDR1 is LNHDA and CDR2 is SQIVND (reference sequence). This CDR3 has 15 residues. V gave up 2 bases and J gave up 8 bases, with 18 bases separating them. The CDR3 nucleotides read TGTGCCAGTAGTATATGGGCTGGCGAAGGTGACGGCTACACCTTC. As protein: CASSIWAGEGDGYTF.

The rearrangement uses TRBV20-1 and TRBJ2-5; possible D gene TRBD2, 5 bases. V shed 3 bases and J shed 5 bases, with 19 bases lying between them. The CDR3 has 15 amino acids. Per germline, CDR1 DFQATT and CDR2 SNEGSKA (reference sequence). CDR3 sequence reads: CSASEKDWEKETQYF. As DNA, the CDR3 is TGCAGTGCTAGTGAGAAGGATTGGGAGAAGGAGACCCAGTACTTC.

This rearrangement joins TRBV5-4 to TRBJ2-2; D remains unclear. The germline gives CDR1 SGHNT, CDR2 YYREEE (reference sequence). Trimming left V 7 bases short and J 4 bases short, with 8 bases between. The length of the CDR3 is 12 residues. DNA of the CDR3: TGTGCCAGCGGGCCGGCCACCGGGGAGCTGTTTTTT. The encoded protein is CASGPATGELFF.

This chain connects TRBV9 to TRBJ1-4; the D gene is possibly TRBD1 (5 bases). The CDR3 extends over 16 amino acids. The germline gives CDR1 SGDLS, CDR2 YYNGEE. V gave up 0 bases and J gave up 7 bases, with 16 bases separating them. CDR3 coding DNA: TGTGCCAGCAGCGTAGGGTGGACAAAAGGTGGTGAAAAACTGTTTTTT. Its translation is CASSVGWTKGGEKLFF.

The genes are TRBV29-1 and TRBJ2-1; 7 bases are a match to TRBD1. With 7 bases clipped from V and 7 bases from J, the junction kept 7 bases outside the gene matches. Germline CDR1 is SQVTM and CDR2 is ANQGSEA. The CDR3 has 12 residues. Here the CDR3 reads CSATGAGNEQFF. CDR3 sequence (DNA): TGCAGCGCAACAGGGGCAGGGAATGAGCAGTTCTTC.

The rearrangement links TRBV6-2 or TRBV6-3 to TRBJ1-5; D is uncertain. CDR3 length equals 16 residues. Germline-derived CDR1 and CDR2 are MNHEY and SVGEGT. V dropped 4 bases and J dropped 6 bases, with 19 bases sitting between them. The CDR3 DNA sequence: TGTGCCAGCAGTTGGATCGGGGAGGAACTGAGTCAGCCCCAGCATTTT. Its translation is CASSWIGEELSQPQHF.

Here the CDR3 DNA reads TGTGCCAGCAGCTTAGTTCGGGAATCACCCCTCCACTTT. Residues: CASSLVRESPLHF. This chain joins TRBV7-9 and TRBJ1-6; D is uncertain. The germline gives CDR1 SEHNR, CDR2 FQNEAQ (reference sequence). V was shortened by 1 base and J by 10 bases, with 8 bases between the two germline ends. The CDR3 extends over 13 amino acids.

J is TRBJ1-4 and V is TRBV4-3; 9 bases are shared with TRBD1. The CDR3 covers 16 residues. V lost 4 bases to trimming and J lost 3 bases; unmatched junction nucleotides: 6. In germline, CDR1 is LGHNA, CDR2 YSLEER. Here the CDR3 reads CASSPRQGGANEKLFF. Written as DNA, the CDR3 is TGCGCCAGCAGCCCACGACAGGGGGGAGCTAATGAAAAACTGTTTTTT.

This clone turned up a few times. The chain uses TRBV12-5 and TRBJ1-1; D may be TRBD1 (6 bases). The CDR3 contains 14 residues. Trimming cost V 0 bases and J 7 bases, with 12 bases left between them. The V gene's germline CDR1 is LGHNT and CDR2 FRNRAP. CDR3 DNA sequence: TGTGCTAGTGGTTTGGTCAACAGGGTGAATGAAGCTTTCTTT. Residues: CASGLVNRVNEAFF.

The rearrangement links TRBV6-6 to TRBJ1-5; D is undetermined. Trimming took 2 bases from V and 4 from J, leaving 9 bases between them. The CDR3 loop spans 14 amino acids. In germline, CDR1 is MNHNY, CDR2 SVGAGI (reference sequence). The CDR3 DNA sequence: TGTGCCAGCAGTTACGACGCGGGAAATCAGCCCCAGCATTTT. Translation gives CASSYDAGNQPQHF.

The rearrangement uses TRBV18 and TRBJ1-6; 8 positions match TRBD1. The V segment lost 1 base and the J segment 3 bases; nucleotides outside the gene matches: 5. The CDR3 loop spans 17 amino acids. In germline, CDR1 is KGHSH, CDR2 LQKENI. The CDR3 loop is CASSPRRQGSYNSPLHF. Written as DNA, the CDR3 is TGTGCCAGCTCACCACGCCGACAGGGGAGCTATAATTCACCCCTCCACTTT.

This clone was counted between two and nine times. This chain connects TRBV5-1 to TRBJ2-5, with D maybe TRBD1 (6 bases). Trimming removed 3 bases from V and 4 bases from J, with 19 bases in between. The germline gives CDR1 SGHRS, CDR2 YFSETQ. This CDR3 contains 16 residues. For the CDR3, the DNA is TGCGCCAGCAGCTCGGGTCCTAGACAGGTGGGAGAGACCCAGTACTTC. As protein: CASSSGPRQVGETQYF.

The J gene is TRBJ2-5, the V gene TRBV9; 7 bases agree with TRBD2. The CDR3 totals 13 residues. After removal of 0 bases from V and 9 bases from J, the junction contained 5 bases not matched to a gene. The V gene's germline CDR1 is SGDLS and CDR2 YYNGEE. CDR3 DNA sequence: TGTGCCAGCAGCGTAGATGGGAGGGGTCCCCAGTACTTC. Translation gives CASSVDGRGPQYF. Full variable domain (outside the CDR3, taken from reference TRBV9 and TRBJ2-5): DSGVTQTPKHLITATGQRVTLRCSPRSGDLSVYWYQQSLDQGLQFLIQYYNGEERAKGNILERFSAQQFPDLHSELNLSSLELGDSALYFCASSVDGRGPQYFGPGTRLLVL.

The chain joins TRBV6-5 to TRBJ2-1; TRBD2 agrees at 7 bases. CDR1 and CDR2 from the germline V gene are MNHEY and SVGAGI. The ends lost 8 bases at V and 0 bases at J; junction bases unmatched: 4. This CDR3 has 14 residues. In DNA form, the CDR3 reads TGTGCCAGCGGAGCGGGACCCTCCTACAATGAGCAGTTCTTC. This translates into CASGAGPSYNEQFF.

This clone has only one observation. The rearrangement links TRBV7-9 to TRBJ2-5; 10 bases are shared with TRBD2. Germline V gene data show CDR1 as SEHNR and CDR2 as FQNEAQ (reference sequence). V trimming: 3 bases; J trimming: 3 bases; junction bases outside the gene matches: 4. CDR3 size: 15 residues. The CDR3 here is CASSFVSGGKETQYF. In nucleotides, the CDR3 is TGTGCCAGCAGCTTCGTTAGCGGGGGGAAAGAGACCCAGTACTTC. The variable domain in full, completed from reference TRBV7-9 and TRBJ2-5, reads DTGVSQNPRHKITKRGQNVTFRCDPISEHNRLYWYRQTLGQGPEFLTYFQNEAQLEKSRLLSDRFSAERPKGSFSTLEIQRTEQGDSAMYLCASSFVSGGKETQYFGPGTRLLVL.

This clone was detected only once. Within the sample, other DNA sequences also encode this same CDR3. This sequence joins TRBV10-3 and TRBJ2-3; TRBD1 matches at 8 bases. Germline V gene data show CDR1 as ENHRY and CDR2 as SYGVKD. Unmatched junction bases numbered 6, after V lost 6 bases and J lost 1 base. The CDR3 extends over 15 amino acids. The CDR3 is CAIRGTGGGTDTQYF. The CDR3 region has the DNA TGTGCCATCAGAGGAACAGGGGGTGGCACAGATACGCAGTATTTT.

The rearrangement joins TRBV7-9 to TRBJ2-3; 12 positions agree with TRBD2. Losses at the gene ends were 5 bases for V and 1 base for J; bases not matched to a gene: 4. The length of the CDR3 is 16 residues. Germline-derived CDR1 and CDR2 are SEHNR and FQNEAQ (reference sequence). The CDR3 loop reads CASSPRTSGGTDTQYF. The CDR3 DNA follows: TGTGCCAGCAGCCCAAGGACTAGCGGGGGCACAGATACGCAGTATTTT.

The chain uses TRBV9 and TRBJ1-2, with 8 bases that match TRBD1. The V gene end was trimmed by 4 bases and the J gene end by 6 bases; junction bases not matched to a gene: 14. This CDR3 is built from 16 residues. The germline V gene encodes CDR1 SGDLS and CDR2 YYNGEE. CDR3 coding DNA: TGTGCCAGCAGCCCCAGCGCCGGACAGGGAGGCGATGGCTACACCTTC. Its protein product is CASSPSAGQGGDGYTF. Using reference TRBV9 and TRBJ1-2 for the parts outside the CDR3, the full variable domain is DSGVTQTPKHLITATGQRVTLRCSPRSGDLSVYWYQQSLDQGLQFLIQYYNGEERAKGNILERFSAQQFPDLHSELNLSSLELGDSALYFCASSPSAGQGGDGYTFGSGTRLTVV.

This clone appeared a few times. The chain has TRBV7-8 and TRBJ1-2, with TRBD1 matching 7 bases. With 4 bases clipped from V and 3 bases from J, the junction kept 14 bases outside the gene matches. The CDR3 has 17 residues. Germline V gives CDR1 SGHVS, CDR2 FQNEAQ. CDR3 sequence: CASSSRGGGGRDYGYTF. The CDR3 nucleotides are TGTGCCAGCAGCTCAAGAGGGGGCGGAGGGAGAGACTATGGCTACACCTTC.

The chain joins TRBV2 to TRBJ1-5; D ambiguous. This CDR3 has 13 residues. Germline-derived CDR1 and CDR2 are SNHLY and FYNNEI. Trimming took 3 bases from V and 0 from J, leaving 3 bases between them. The CDR3 DNA reads TGTGCCAGCAGTGACTTTAGCAATCAGCCCCAGCATTTT. Translation: CASSDFSNQPQHF.

The genes are TRBV5-1 and TRBJ1-4; TRBD1 agrees at 8 bases. The V gene end was trimmed by 2 bases and the J gene end by 6 bases; junction bases not matched to a gene: 6. The CDR3 length is 15 residues. Germline values: CDR1 SGHRS, CDR2 YFSETQ. In nucleotides, the CDR3 is TGCGCCAGCAGCTTCCAGACAGGGGCGGATGAAAAACTGTTTTTT. This codes for CASSFQTGADEKLFF.

This clone turned up a few times. This chain connects TRBV9 to TRBJ2-2; 7 nucleotides line up with TRBD1. With 4 bases clipped from V and 7 bases from J, the junction kept 10 bases outside the gene matches. The CDR3 extends over 15 amino acids. Germline lookup yields CDR1 SGDLS and CDR2 YYNGEE. The CDR3 DNA sequence: TGTGCCAGCAGCCAGGGACAGCTTAAGGACGGGGAGCTGTTTTTT. Its translation is CASSQGQLKDGELFF.

This clone turned up a few times. This chain connects TRBV5-1 to TRBJ1-1, with D maybe TRBD1 (6 bases). CDR3 length: 14 amino acids. CDR1 and CDR2 (germline): SGHRS, YFSETQ. With 4 bases removed from V and 5 bases from J, the gap between germline ends came to 15 bases. The CDR3 DNA is TGCGCCAGCAGCGTACAGGGTAGGAATACTGAAGCTTTCTTT. Encoded protein: CASSVQGRNTEAFF.

This clone was detected many times. J is TRBJ2-7 and V is TRBV4-1; 12 bases match TRBD2. J gave up 6 bases and V 7 bases, and 4 bases lay outside the gene matches. The CDR3 consists of 13 residues. Germline CDR1 is MGHRA and CDR2 is YSYEKL. The CDR3 region is CASTTSGRGEQYF. The CDR3 DNA sequence: TGCGCCAGCACGACTAGCGGGAGAGGCGAGCAGTACTTC.

The rearrangement links TRBV6-6 to TRBJ2-5, with a weak D call TRBD2 (5 bases). Looked up from germline, CDR1 is MNHNY and CDR2 is SVGAGI (reference sequence). V lost 0 bases and J lost 3, with 11 bases in between. The CDR3 has 15 residues. The CDR3 is CASSYSRDVKETQYF. The CDR3 DNA reads TGTGCCAGCAGTTACTCGAGGGATGTGAAAGAGACCCAGTACTTC.

The rearrangement joins TRBV7-6 to TRBJ1-3; 11 nucleotides match TRBD1. The CDR3 contains 16 residues. The germline V gene has CDR1 SGHVS and CDR2 FNYEAQ. Unmatched junction bases numbered 6, after V lost 4 bases and J lost 4 bases. CDR3 sequence: CASSSLGQGGGNTIYF. The CDR3 nucleotides are TGTGCCAGCAGCTCGTTGGGACAGGGGGGCGGAAACACCATATATTTT.

J is TRBJ2-1 and V is TRBV21-1; whether TRBD1, the table's D call, matches the DNA was not checked. TRBV21-1 is designated a pseudogene. The CDR3 is made up of 15 amino acids. For the CDR3, the DNA is TGTGCCAGCAGCATTTGTAAGCTTCCAGGGTGTGAGCAGTTCTTC. Translation: CASSICKLPGCEQFF.

This clone was found a few times. The V call is TRBV19, the J call TRBJ2-1, with 9 bases matching TRBD2. Per germline, CDR1 LNHDA and CDR2 SQIVND (reference sequence). The ends lost 7 bases at V and 5 bases at J; junction bases unmatched: 12. The CDR3 runs to 16 residues. The CDR3: CASILEIAGVDNEQFF. The CDR3 DNA is TGTGCCAGTATTCTCGAAATAGCGGGAGTAGACAATGAGCAGTTCTTC.

The rearrangement uses TRBV5-1 and TRBJ2-7; 13 bases align to TRBD2. In germline, CDR1 is SGHRS, CDR2 YFSETQ. This CDR3 is built from 15 residues. Trimming took 4 bases from V and 5 from J; bases not matched to a gene: 6. In nucleotides, the CDR3 is TGCGCCAGCAGCGCACGACTAGCGGGAGGTAACGAGCAGTACTTC. Protein product: CASSARLAGGNEQYF.

The genes are TRBV28 and TRBJ2-1; TRBD1 might be the D (5 bases). V lost 4 bases and J 10 bases, leaving 17 bases between the germline ends. In germline, CDR1 is MDHEN, CDR2 SYDVKM. CDR3 length equals 14 residues. CDR3 sequence (DNA): TGTGCCAGCAGTTCTGGGTCAAGGGGAAAGGAGCAGTTCTTC. Translating it yields CASSSGSRGKEQFF. The full variable domain, rest sourced from reference TRBV28 and TRBJ2-1, is DVKVTQSSRYLVKRTGEKVFLECVQDMDHENMFWYRQDPGLGLRLIYFSYDVKMKEKGDIPEGYSVSREKKERFSLILESASTNQTSMYLCASSSGSRGKEQFFGPGTRLTVL.